The 19 T cell receptor beta chains given below trace back to one sample, sequenced in a study of blood T cell repertoires in COVID-19. TCRdb keeps only in-frame clones here, not all; method: immunoSEQ multiplex PCR. Altogether roughly 520,000 clones are present, more than 75% being singletons, with the ten largest covering 1.5% to 2%. Sequences were obtained from PBMCs or T cells enriched from blood (not recorded which). Receptor source: a woman in her thirties or forties who had recovered from COVID-19.

This clone came up a few times. This chain links TRBV10-1 with TRBJ1-6; D unclear. V gave up 3 bases and J gave up 6 bases, with 3 bases separating them. CDR3 length equals 12 residues. From germline, CDR1 is WNHNN and CDR2 SYGVQD (reference sequence). CDR3 amino acids: CASSDSNSPLHF. CDR3 sequence (DNA): TGCGCCAGCAGTGACAGTAATTCACCCCTCCACTTT.

The DNA for the CDR3 is TGTGCCAGCAGATCCGGGACTCTTAATGAAAAACTGTTTTTT. It yields the protein CASRSGTLNEKLFF. The gene calls are TRBV5-6 and TRBJ1-4; D possibly corresponds to TRBD1 (5 bases). Deletions cut 5 bases from V and 4 bases from J, with 12 bases between. The germline CDR1 and CDR2 sequences are SGHDT and YYEEEE. This CDR3 region has 14 residues.

V and J are TRBV10-1 and TRBJ2-3; D not resolved. The germline gives CDR1 WNHNN, CDR2 SYGVQD (reference sequence). Trimming left V 3 bases short and J 4 bases short, with 11 bases between. CDR3 size: 14 residues. CDR3 protein: CASSEGKAADTQYF. CDR3 nucleotide sequence: TGCGCCAGCAGTGAAGGCAAGGCGGCAGATACGCAGTATTTT.

This chain links TRBV12-3 or TRBV12-4 with TRBJ1-6; no definite D call. CDR3 size: 13 residues. V lost 6 bases and J 13 bases, leaving 16 bases between the germline ends. CDR3 nucleotide sequence: TGTGCCAGCAGCGGAGACGGGTTAAGGCCCCTCCACTTT. Translation gives CASSGDGLRPLHF.

The gene calls are TRBV27 and TRBJ1-3; D ambiguous. In germline, CDR1 is MNHEY, CDR2 SMNVEV (reference sequence). The length of the CDR3 is 13 residues. V lost 5 bases and J 2 bases, leaving 7 bases between the germline ends. CDR3 in amino acids: CASSPHTGNTIYF. In DNA, the CDR3 is TGTGCCAGCAGTCCTCACACTGGAAACACCATATATTTT.

To note about this clone: This CDR3 is also generated by other DNA sequences in the sample. This chain connects TRBV3-1 (or the pseudogene TRBV3-2) to TRBJ2-1; 11 bases agree with TRBD2. Germline trimming cut 1 base from V and 7 bases from J; bases unmatched to any gene: 3. This CDR3 has 15 amino acids. Germline V gene lookup returns CDR1 LGHDT and CDR2 YNNKEL (reference sequence). The CDR3 sequence is CASSQGLAGGNEQFF. The CDR3 DNA is TGTGCCAGCAGCCAAGGGCTAGCGGGAGGAAATGAGCAGTTCTTC.

This clone was recorded once. The gene calls are TRBV5-1 and TRBJ1-4, with D perhaps TRBD1 (5 bases). The V gene lost 2 bases and the J gene lost 4 bases, with 12 bases spanning the gap. The length of the CDR3 is 15 residues. Germline lookup yields CDR1 SGHRS and CDR2 YFSETQ. The CDR3 bases are TGCGCCAGCAGCTTAACAGGTAGAAGTAATGAAAAACTGTTTTTT. Amino acid sequence: CASSLTGRSNEKLFF.

The chain uses TRBV10-3 and TRBJ1-5, with D perhaps matching TRBD1 (5 bases). V was trimmed by 0 bases and J by 2 bases, leaving 17 bases between them. The germline gives CDR1 ENHRY, CDR2 SYGVKD. The CDR3 is 18 amino acids. The CDR3: CAISESGTARVGNQPQHF. CDR3 nucleotide sequence: TGTGCCATCAGTGAGTCGGGTACAGCCAGGGTGGGCAATCAGCCCCAGCATTTT.

Of note for this clone: This same CDR3 is encoded by further DNA sequences in the sample. The rearrangement uses TRBV5-1 and TRBJ1-2; D remains ambiguous. CDR1 is SGHRS, CDR2 YFSETQ, per germline. This CDR3 has 13 residues. Between the trimmed V and J ends, which lost 5 bases and 4 bases, there was a span of 12 bases. The CDR3 DNA reads as TGCGCCAGCAGTCCTCTAGGCAGCTATGGCTACACCTTC. It codes for CASSPLGSYGYTF.

The V and J genes are TRBV19 and TRBJ2-7, with 12 bases identical to TRBD2. There are 17 residues in the CDR3. Per germline, CDR1 LNHDA and CDR2 SQIVND (reference sequence). The ends lost 8 bases at V and 6 bases at J; junction bases unmatched: 17. The CDR3 spells CASSEGETSGSSLEQYF. The CDR3 DNA reads TGTGCCAGTTCTGAGGGGGAGACTAGCGGGAGCTCTCTCGAGCAGTACTTC.

The sample holds a few counts of this clone. This CDR3 is CAWSVSSGRTEQYF. CDR3 nucleotide sequence: TGTGCCTGGAGTGTATCTAGCGGGAGGACCGAGCAGTACTTC. The J gene is TRBJ2-7, the V gene TRBV30; TRBD2 matches at 11 bases. The CDR3 spans 14 residues. The junction had 4 bases not matched to a gene; V was cut back by 0 bases and J by 6 bases. Per the germline V gene, CDR1 is GTSNPN and CDR2 is SVGIG (reference sequence).

The CDR3 DNA follows: TGCGCCAGCAGCCAAGAATTGTCGGACAGCCTTCACTATGGCTACACCTTC. This sequence encodes CASSQELSDSLHYGYTF. The genes are TRBV4-3 and TRBJ1-2; the D gene is possibly TRBD1 (6 bases). The germline V gene has CDR1 LGHNA and CDR2 YSLEER. This CDR3 comprises 17 residues. V was pared by 0 bases and J by 3 bases, with 17 bases between.

The sample holds one count of this clone. The chain joins TRBV28 to TRBJ1-5; a weak D match, TRBD1 (5 bases). Between the trimmed V and J ends, which lost 8 bases and 3 bases, there was a span of 11 bases. The CDR3 is 13 residues long. The germline V gene has CDR1 MDHEN and CDR2 SYDVKM. This CDR3 reads CASQDNINQPQHF. The CDR3 DNA follows: TGTGCCAGCCAGGACAATATCAATCAGCCCCAGCATTTT.

The table lists this clone with a few counts. This chain uses TRBV2 with TRBJ1-2; the match to TRBD1 covers 8 bases. The trim removed 8 bases at V and 7 bases at J, leaving 18 bases unmatched. CDR1 and CDR2 from the germline V gene are SNHLY and FYNNEI. The CDR3 runs to 16 residues. CDR3 sequence reads: CASVTRERQGAGGYTF. DNA for the CDR3: TGTGCCAGCGTTACGCGGGAACGGCAGGGGGCGGGTGGCTACACCTTC.

This chain joins TRBV5-1 and TRBJ2-3; D is uncertain. Trimming cost V 4 bases and J 4 bases, with 13 bases left between them. This CDR3 is 14 amino acids long. Germline V gene sequence: CDR1 SGHRS, CDR2 YFSETQ. CDR3 protein: CASSLVRFADTQYF. The CDR3 nucleotides read TGCGCCAGCAGCCTAGTACGGTTCGCAGATACGCAGTATTTT.

This rearrangement joins TRBV7-2 to TRBJ2-5; maybe TRBD2 (5 bases). The CDR3 covers 14 residues. Germline-derived CDR1 and CDR2 are SGHTA and FQGNSA. The V end lost 4 bases, the J end lost 0 bases, and 9 bases lay between the germline ends. Written as DNA, the CDR3 is TGTGCCAGCAGCTCTTACGGGAACCAAGAGACCCAGTACTTC. It codes for CASSSYGNQETQYF.

This chain connects TRBV6-5 to TRBJ2-2; D call uncertain. V was trimmed by 4 bases and J by 0 bases, leaving 9 bases between them. Looked up from germline, CDR1 is MNHEY and CDR2 is SVGAGI. This CDR3 region has 15 residues. CDR3: CASSSLSANTGELFF. The CDR3 nucleotides read TGTGCCAGCAGTTCTCTGAGCGCGAACACCGGGGAGCTGTTTTTT.

In this sample, this clone turned up once. The chain joins TRBV5-1 to TRBJ2-3; 10 nucleotides line up with TRBD1. The CDR3 runs to 16 residues. Germline lookup yields CDR1 SGHRS and CDR2 YFSETQ. Germline trimming cut 1 base from V and 4 bases from J; bases unmatched to any gene: 6. The CDR3 protein is CASSLSTGGAADTQYF. CDR3 bases: TGCGCCAGCAGCTTGTCGACAGGGGGCGCGGCAGATACGCAGTATTTT.

The chain recombines TRBV5-4 with TRBJ1-6, with TRBD1 as a possible D gene (5 bases). V shed 1 base and J shed 6 bases, with 8 bases lying between them. The CDR3 runs to 14 residues. Germline V gene sequence: CDR1 SGHNT, CDR2 YYREEE (reference sequence). The CDR3 DNA reads TGTGCCAGCAGCTTGTGGACAATTAATTCACCCCTCCACTTT. Translated: CASSLWTINSPLHF.